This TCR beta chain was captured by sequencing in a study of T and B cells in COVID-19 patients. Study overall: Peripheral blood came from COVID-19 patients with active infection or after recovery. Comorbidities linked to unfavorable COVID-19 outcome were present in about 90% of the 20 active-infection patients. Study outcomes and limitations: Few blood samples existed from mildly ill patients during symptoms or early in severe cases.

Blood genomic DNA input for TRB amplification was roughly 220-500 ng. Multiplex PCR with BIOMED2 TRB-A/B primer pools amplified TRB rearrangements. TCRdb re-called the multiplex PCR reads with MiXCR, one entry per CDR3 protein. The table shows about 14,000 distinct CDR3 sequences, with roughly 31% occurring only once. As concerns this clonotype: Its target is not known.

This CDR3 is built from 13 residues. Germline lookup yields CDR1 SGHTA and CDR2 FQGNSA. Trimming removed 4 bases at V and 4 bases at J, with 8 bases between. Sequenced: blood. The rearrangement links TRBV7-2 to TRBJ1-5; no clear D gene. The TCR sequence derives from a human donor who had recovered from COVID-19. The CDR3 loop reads CASSSGINQPQHF. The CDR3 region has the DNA TGTGCCAGCAGCTCGGGGATTAATCAGCCCCAGCATTTT. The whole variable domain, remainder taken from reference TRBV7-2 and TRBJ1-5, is GAGVSQSPSNKVTEKGKDVELRCDPISGHTALYWYRQSLGQGLEFLIYFQGNSAPDKSGLPSDRFSAERTGGSVSTLTIQRTQQEDSAVYLCASSSGINQPQHFGDGTRLSIL.